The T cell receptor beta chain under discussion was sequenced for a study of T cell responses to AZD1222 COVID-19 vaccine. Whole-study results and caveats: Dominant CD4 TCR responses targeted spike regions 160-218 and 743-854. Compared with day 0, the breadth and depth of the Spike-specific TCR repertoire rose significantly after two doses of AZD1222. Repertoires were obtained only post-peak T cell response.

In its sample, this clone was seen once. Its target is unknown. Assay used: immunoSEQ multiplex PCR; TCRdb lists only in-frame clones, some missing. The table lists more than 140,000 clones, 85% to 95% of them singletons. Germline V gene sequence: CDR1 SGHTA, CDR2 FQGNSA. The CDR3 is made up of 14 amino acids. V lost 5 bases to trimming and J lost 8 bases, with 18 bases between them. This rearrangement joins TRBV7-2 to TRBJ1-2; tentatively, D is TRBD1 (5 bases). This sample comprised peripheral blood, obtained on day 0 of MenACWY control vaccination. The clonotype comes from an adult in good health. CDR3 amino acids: CASSLGRAWLGYTF. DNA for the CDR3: TGTGCCAGCAGCCTGGGCAGGGCCTGGTTGGGCTACACCTTC.